This passage covers 19 T cell receptor beta chains from one sample sequenced in a study of cytomegalovirus exposure and HLA in healthy donors. PCR primers comprised 60 Vbeta and 13 Jbeta primers. Repertoires were generated with immunoSEQ multiplex PCR, while TCRdb's copy carries only in-frame clones and drops some. The sample yields more than 150,000 clones, 80% to 90% seen once. The specimen was PBMCs. These TCRs come from a woman younger than 30 in good health and CMV-seronegative.

Only one count was recorded for this clone. V gene TRBV9 combines with J gene TRBJ1-2, with a possible D match to TRBD1 (5 bases). This CDR3 spans 14 amino acids. Germline CDR1 is SGDLS and CDR2 is YYNGEE. V was shortened by 4 bases and J by 7 bases, with 17 bases between the two germline ends. CDR3 region: CASSPSGARVGYTF. In DNA, the CDR3 is TGTGCCAGCAGCCCCAGTGGGGCAAGGGTTGGCTACACCTTC.

The genes are TRBV6-6 and TRBJ2-7, with no clear D. The V end lost 5 bases, the J end lost 7 bases, and 9 bases lay between the germline ends. Per germline, CDR1 MNHNY and CDR2 SVGAGI (reference sequence). The CDR3 is 11 amino acids. The CDR3 reads CASSPRWEQYF. As DNA, the CDR3 is TGTGCCAGCAGTCCCCGGTGGGAGCAGTACTTC.

The chain combines TRBV5-1 with TRBJ2-1; 7 positions agree with TRBD2. CDR3 length equals 14 residues. J was trimmed by 8 bases and V by 4 bases; bases with no gene match: 9. Looked up from germline, CDR1 is SGHRS and CDR2 is YFSETQ. This CDR3 is CASSPPASGYEQFF. CDR3 bases: TGCGCCAGCAGCCCCCCGGCTAGCGGTTATGAGCAGTTCTTC.

This chain uses TRBV7-2 with TRBJ1-5; weak D call: TRBD1 (6 bases). Trimming shortened V by 5 bases and J by 3 bases, and 20 bases separated the two germline ends. Germline V lookup: CDR1 SGHTA, CDR2 FQGNSA. The CDR3 covers 17 residues. CDR3 region: CASSRNAGVGINQPQHF. The CDR3, as DNA: TGTGCCAGCAGCCGGAACGCAGGGGTCGGAATCAATCAGCCCCAGCATTTT.

The DNA of the CDR3 is TGCGCCAGCAGCTTGGCGGTCCGAGGGACTGAAGCTTTCTTT. Its protein is CASSLAVRGTEAFF. The genes are TRBV5-1 and TRBJ1-1; no firm D call. CDR1 is SGHRS and CDR2 is YFSETQ in the germline V gene. V lost 0 bases and J 5 bases, leaving 11 bases between the germline ends. The CDR3 sequence is 14 residues long.

The chain combines TRBV5-1 with TRBJ2-7; 9 nucleotides align to TRBD1. Germline trimming cut 1 base from V and 4 bases from J; bases unmatched to any gene: 6. The CDR3 length is 15 residues. CDR1 SGHRS and CDR2 YFSETQ come from the germline V gene. In DNA, the CDR3 is TGCGCCAGCAGCTTGTCCGGGACAGGGTCGTACGAGCAGTACTTC. Translation gives CASSLSGTGSYEQYF.

The chain joins TRBV4-2 to TRBJ1-4; tentatively, D is TRBD1 (5 bases). The CDR3 is 15 residues long. Germline assignment: CDR1 LGHNA and CDR2 YNFKEQ. V was pared by 1 base and J by 7 bases, with 13 bases between. For the CDR3, the DNA is TGTGCCAGCAGCCAAGTAGAAGGGGTGGGTGAAAAACTGTTTTTT. Amino acids: CASSQVEGVGEKLFF.

The rearrangement joins TRBV28 to TRBJ2-5; TRBD2 agrees at 11 bases. The CDR3 contains 17 residues. Germline CDR1 is MDHEN and CDR2 is SYDVKM. The V gene end was trimmed by 3 bases and the J gene end by 1 base; junction bases not matched to a gene: 7. CDR3 DNA: TGTGCCAGCAGTTTCCCCACTAGCGGGGGCTCCCAAGAGACCCAGTACTTC. Translated: CASSFPTSGGSQETQYF.

V usage is TRBV5-1 and J usage is TRBJ1-4; TRBD1 is a possible D gene (5 bases). Germline V gene lookup returns CDR1 SGHRS and CDR2 YFSETQ. The length of the CDR3 is 15 residues. Trimming removed 0 bases from V and 6 bases from J, with 12 bases in between. CDR3 bases: TGCGCCAGCAGCTTGGACGCAGGGCGGTATGAAAAACTGTTTTTT. Translating it yields CASSLDAGRYEKLFF.

The rearrangement uses TRBV7-9 and TRBJ2-7; TRBD2 aligns across 8 bases. The CDR3 is 14 residues long. Trimming at V came to 3 bases and at J to 2 bases, leaving 3 bases not matched to a gene. The germline gives CDR1 SEHNR, CDR2 FQNEAQ (reference sequence). CDR3: CASSLGGGTYEQYF. The CDR3 nucleotides are TGTGCCAGCAGCTTGGGCGGGGGGACCTACGAGCAGTACTTC.

The gene calls are TRBV5-1 and TRBJ2-7; TRBD2 might be the D (6 bases). Per the germline V gene, CDR1 is SGHRS and CDR2 is YFSETQ. V was clipped by 6 bases and J by 7 bases, with 17 bases between them. The CDR3 spans 13 residues. CDR3 loop: CASKRRGTGEQYF. The CDR3 DNA sequence: TGCGCCAGCAAAAGGAGGGGCACCGGGGAGCAGTACTTC.

The J gene is TRBJ2-1, the V gene TRBV4-3; the D is unclear. This CDR3 contains 13 residues. V was trimmed by 4 bases and J by 6 bases, leaving 10 bases between them. Looked up from germline, CDR1 is LGHNA and CDR2 is YSLEER. This CDR3 reads CASSLVQANEQFF. The DNA of the CDR3 is TGCGCCAGCAGCCTGGTCCAGGCCAATGAGCAGTTCTTC.

The chain employs TRBV4-1 and TRBJ2-4, with TRBD1 identical over 9 bases. The ends lost 4 bases at V and 8 bases at J; junction bases unmatched: 12. The germline gives CDR1 MGHRA, CDR2 YSYEKL. CDR3 length: 16 amino acids. The CDR3 nucleotides are TGCGCCAGCAGCCCAGGGACAGGGTCGGGGATGTACATTCAGTACTTC. Translated: CASSPGTGSGMYIQYF.

The V and J genes are TRBV28 and TRBJ1-4; TRBD1 matches at 8 bases. The CDR3 is 14 residues long. Losses at the gene ends were 6 bases for V and 12 bases for J; bases not matched to a gene: 12. Germline V gene data show CDR1 as MDHEN and CDR2 as SYDVKM. Here the CDR3 DNA reads TGTGCCAGCAGACTCGGGACAGGAGATGGGGAACTGTTTTTT. It is translated as CASRLGTGDGELFF. Using reference TRBV28 and TRBJ1-4 for the parts outside the CDR3, the full variable domain is DVKVTQSSRYLVKRTGEKVFLECVQDMDHENMFWYRQDPGLGLRLIYFSYDVKMKEKGDIPEGYSVSREKKERFSLILESASTNQTSMYLCASRLGTGDGELFFGSGTQLSVL.

This sequence joins TRBV5-3 and TRBJ1-5; TRBD1 matches 10 bases. TRBV5-3 is an open reading frame whose function is uncertain. This CDR3 region has 16 residues. The ends lost 0 bases at V and 8 bases at J; junction bases unmatched: 8. As DNA, the CDR3 is TGTGCCAGAAGCTTGGAGGGGACAGGGGACTTGAAGCCCCAGCATTTT. Translating gives CARSLEGTGDLKPQHF.

Only one count was recorded for this clone. The rearrangement uses TRBV29-1 and TRBJ2-3; TRBD1 matches 10 bases. The CDR3 spans 14 residues. Trimming took 7 bases from V and 6 from J; bases not matched to a gene: 10. In germline, CDR1 is SQVTM, CDR2 ANQGSEA. The DNA for the CDR3 is TGCAGCGCGCCCGGGACAGGGGATTTGGATACGCAGTATTTT. Translating it yields CSAPGTGDLDTQYF.

The rearrangement joins TRBV10-3 to TRBJ2-3, with TRBD2 identical over 12 bases. This CDR3 has 18 residues. Trimming cost V 7 bases and J 3 bases; bases outside gene matches: 14. CDR1 and CDR2 from the germline V gene are ENHRY and SYGVKD. CDR3 sequence reads: CAIKSSSGRAEATDTQYF. For the CDR3, the DNA is TGTGCCATCAAATCCTCTAGCGGGAGGGCCGAGGCGACAGATACGCAGTATTTT.

This clone was counted only a few times. The genes are TRBV27 and TRBJ1-2, with a possible D match to TRBD1 (6 bases). V lost 3 bases and J lost 5, with 19 bases in between. Germline V gene sequence: CDR1 MNHEY, CDR2 SMNVEV (reference sequence). The CDR3 is 16 amino acids. The CDR3 here is CASSFSNSEGVYGYTF. Written as DNA, the CDR3 is TGTGCCAGCAGTTTTTCCAACAGTGAGGGGGTTTATGGCTACACCTTC.

J is TRBJ1-4 and V is TRBV18; possible D gene TRBD1, 5 bases. The CDR3 loop spans 13 amino acids. V lost 3 bases and J 13 bases, leaving 15 bases between the germline ends. Germline lookup yields CDR1 KGHSH and CDR2 LQKENI. CDR3 amino acids: CASSPRQPLRLFF. CDR3 DNA: TGTGCCAGCTCACCCCGACAGCCCCTAAGACTGTTTTTT.